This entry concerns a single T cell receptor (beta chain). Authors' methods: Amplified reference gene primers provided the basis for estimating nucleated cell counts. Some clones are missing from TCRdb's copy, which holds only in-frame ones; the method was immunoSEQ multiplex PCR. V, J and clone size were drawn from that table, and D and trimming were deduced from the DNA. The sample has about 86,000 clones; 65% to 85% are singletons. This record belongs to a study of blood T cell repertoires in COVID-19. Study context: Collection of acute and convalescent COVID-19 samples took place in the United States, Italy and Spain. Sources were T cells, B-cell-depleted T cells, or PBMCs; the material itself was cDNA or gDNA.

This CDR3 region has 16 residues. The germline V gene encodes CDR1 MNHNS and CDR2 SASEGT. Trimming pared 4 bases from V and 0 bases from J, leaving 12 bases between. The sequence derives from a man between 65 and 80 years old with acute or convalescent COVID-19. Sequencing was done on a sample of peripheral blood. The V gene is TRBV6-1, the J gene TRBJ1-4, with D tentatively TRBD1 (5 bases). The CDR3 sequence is CASSGQGAATNEKLFF. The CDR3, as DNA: TGTGCCAGCAGTGGCCAAGGGGCCGCAACTAATGAAAAACTGTTTTTT.